The present T cell receptor (beta chain) was sequenced within a study of CD8 T cells in ankylosing spondylitis. General observations from the study: A motif in TCR beta, a set of 8 or 9 highly homologous variants, appeared characteristic of ankylosing spondylitis blood.

Germline loops: CDR1 SQVTM, CDR2 ANQGSEA. Trimming at V came to 7 bases and at J to 1 base, leaving 4 bases not matched to a gene. The CDR3 loop spans 12 amino acids. TCRdb re-called the 5' RACE reads through MiXCR, storing one row per CDR3 protein. Among approximately 300,000 distinct CDR3 sequences listed, 8% were seen once. This clonotype was counted many times. Antigen specificity is unknown. Sequencing used blood, either unsorted or a sorted T cell fraction (not recorded which). This receptor was taken from a male donor with ankylosing spondylitis. The V gene is TRBV29-1, the J gene TRBJ2-7; 7 bases match TRBD1. The CDR3: CSARDSSYEQYF. CDR3 in DNA: TGCAGCGCTCGGGACAGTTCCTACGAGCAGTACTTC.